This T cell receptor (beta chain) was identified during a study of T cell responses to AZD1222 COVID-19 vaccine. Clones were read by immunoSEQ multiplex PCR, and TCRdb kept only the in-frame ones, dropping some. The table lists under 150,000 clones, more than 85% of them singletons. Of note for this clone: Its target is not known.

Findings and caveats of the study: Only six people who got AZD1222 tested seropositive at baseline. Targets within unmutated variant regions were reportedly found for nearly half of spike-specific TCRs.

Trimming pared 7 bases from V and 0 bases from J, leaving 7 bases between. The CDR3 runs to 13 residues. Germline CDR1 LNHDA, CDR2 SQIVND (reference sequence). This sequence joins TRBV19 and TRBJ2-1, with D unresolved. The clonotype comes from an adult in good health. This specimen was peripheral blood, taken on day 0 of AZD1222 vaccination. The CDR3 is CASTSYSYNEQFF. CDR3 DNA: TGTGCCAGTACATCGTACTCCTACAATGAGCAGTTCTTC.